Listed here are 13 T cell receptor beta chains from one sample, sequenced in a study of Graves' ophthalmopathy and Graves' hyperthyroidism. For repertoire sequencing, the TCR beta CDR3 regions were amplified from RNA transcripts. The authors performed first-round RT-PCR with HTBI primers and then a second-round multiplex PCR. MiXCR was run by TCRdb on the multiplex PCR reads, yielding one entry per CDR3 protein. The data contain under 200,000 distinct CDR3 sequences, around two fifths of them singletons. Sequencing was carried out using peripheral blood. The receptors originated from a woman aged 40 to 50 with Graves' ophthalmopathy.

This chain uses TRBV7-2 with TRBJ2-7; D perhaps matches TRBD2 (5 bases). Germline assignment: CDR1 SGHTA and CDR2 FQGNSA. Trimming shortened V by 6 bases and J by 3 bases, and 12 bases separated the two germline ends. The CDR3 loop spans 13 amino acids. This CDR3 is CASRPEGDYEQYF. The CDR3, as DNA: TGTGCCAGCAGACCAGAGGGAGACTACGAGCAGTACTTC.

The rearrangement uses TRBV28 and TRBJ1-5; weak D call: TRBD1 (6 bases). The CDR3 spans 12 residues. Between the trimmed V and J ends, which lost 9 bases and 4 bases, there was a span of 10 bases. Germline V lookup: CDR1 MDHEN, CDR2 SYDVKM. CDR3 DNA: TGTGCCAGTATACAGGGAAATCAGCCCCAGCATTTT. Its translation: CASIQGNQPQHF.

The table lists this clonotype with a few counts. The chain links TRBV6-5 to TRBJ2-7; TRBD1 is a possible D gene (5 bases). V shed 0 bases and J shed 7 bases, with 10 bases lying between them. The V gene's germline CDR1 is MNHEY and CDR2 SVGAGI. The CDR3 sequence is 13 residues long. The CDR3 DNA reads as TGTGCCAGCAGTTACTCGTACACAGGAGAGCAGTACTTC. Translated: CASSYSYTGEQYF.

The V gene is TRBV28, the J gene TRBJ2-2; no firm D call. V lost 3 bases to trimming and J lost 1 base, with 9 bases between them. Germline V gene data show CDR1 as MDHEN and CDR2 as SYDVKM. The CDR3 length is 15 residues. The CDR3 protein is CASSFVRKNTGELFF. Written as DNA, the CDR3 is TGTGCCAGCAGTTTTGTGCGGAAGAACACCGGGGAGCTGTTTTTT.

This clonotype was found many times. V usage is TRBV12-3 or TRBV12-4 and J usage is TRBJ2-2; D unresolved. Trimming took off 6 bases at V and 4 bases at J, with 6 bases between the two ends. The CDR3 is 12 residues long. CDR3 loop: CASSRITGELFF. The CDR3 DNA is TGTGCCAGCAGCCGTATCACCGGGGAGCTGTTTTTT.

This clonotype was seen repeatedly, ten times or more. V usage is TRBV28 and J usage is TRBJ1-1; no clear D. CDR3 size: 11 residues. CDR1 and CDR2 (germline): MDHEN, SYDVKM. Trimming left V 3 bases short and J 3 bases short, with 2 bases between. The CDR3 here is CASSFDTEAFF. DNA of the CDR3: TGTGCCAGCAGTTTCGACACTGAAGCTTTCTTT.

The chain joins TRBV18 to TRBJ2-5; the match to TRBD1 covers 7 bases. Trimming at V came to 3 bases and at J to 3 bases, leaving 4 bases not matched to a gene. The CDR3 has 14 residues. The germline CDR1 and CDR2 sequences are KGHSH and LQKENI. CDR3 region: CASSPLTGKETQYF. The CDR3 DNA is TGTGCCAGCTCACCTCTGACAGGGAAAGAGACCCAGTACTTC.

This clonotype was counted at least ten times. The gene calls are TRBV7-8 and TRBJ2-5, with 10 bases that match TRBD2. Unmatched junction bases numbered 6, after V lost 3 bases and J lost 5 bases. The CDR3 has 15 residues. CDR1 is SGHVS and CDR2 is FQNEAQ in the germline V gene. The CDR3 is CASSLLAGAGETQYF. Here the CDR3 DNA reads TGTGCCAGCAGCTTGCTAGCGGGAGCGGGGGAGACCCAGTACTTC.

V and J are TRBV12-3 or TRBV12-4 and TRBJ1-3; no definite D call. This CDR3 contains 16 residues. Between the trimmed V and J ends, which lost 6 bases and 0 bases, there was a span of 15 bases. The CDR3 region is CASSFQAGPSGNTIYF. CDR3 bases: TGTGCCAGCAGCTTTCAGGCAGGTCCCTCTGGAAACACCATATATTTT.

This clonotype was seen many times. The chain links TRBV6-5 to TRBJ1-5; maybe TRBD1 (5 bases). V lost 0 bases, J lost 5 bases, and 8 bases lay in between. This CDR3 is built from 14 residues. From germline, CDR1 is MNHEY and CDR2 SVGAGI. The CDR3 DNA follows: TGTGCCAGCAGTTACTCACCGGGGCATCAGCCCCAGCATTTT. Amino acid sequence: CASSYSPGHQPQHF.

This clonotype has ten or more counts. The chain links TRBV6-1 to TRBJ2-2, with 8 bases that match TRBD1. CDR3 length: 14 amino acids. V shed 5 bases and J 9 bases; nucleotides not matched to a gene: 8. The germline CDR1 and CDR2 sequences are MNHNS and SASEGT. CDR3 DNA: TGTGCCAGCAGTCGGGACAGGCGGGGCCGGGAGCTGTTTTTT. Its translation: CASSRDRRGRELFF.

This clonotype was recorded many times. The rearrangement joins TRBV12-3 or TRBV12-4 to TRBJ1-1; no firm D call. CDR3 length equals 13 residues. Trimming removed 8 bases from V and 1 base from J, with 11 bases in between. CDR3 residues: CASGLTENTEAFF. The DNA for the CDR3 is TGTGCCAGCGGATTGACGGAGAACACTGAAGCTTTCTTT.

The genes are TRBV4-2 and TRBJ1-2, with unresolved D. V was shortened by 3 bases and J by 5 bases, with 16 bases between the two germline ends. Germline V gene lookup returns CDR1 LGHNA and CDR2 YNFKEQ. CDR3 size: 15 residues. CDR3: CASSQPRVETYGYTF. The CDR3 coding sequence is TGTGCCAGCAGCCAGCCAAGGGTGGAGACTTATGGCTACACCTTC.